Presented here are 5 T cell receptor beta chains from one specimen sequenced in a study of blood T cell repertoires in COVID-19. The method was immunoSEQ multiplex PCR; TCRdb's version includes in-frame clones alone and lacks a portion of them. The sample holds 140,000 to 150,000 clones, 85% to 90% seen once. The sample comprised PBMCs or T cells enriched from blood (not recorded which). These receptors originate from a man aged 55 to 70 who had recovered from COVID-19.

This clone appeared once. The gene calls are TRBV29-1 and TRBJ2-1; 11 bases are a match to TRBD2. This CDR3 has 13 amino acids. The J segment lost 6 bases and the V segment lost 7 bases, leaving 5 bases of the junction unmatched. Germline CDR1 and CDR2: SQVTM and ANQGSEA. In nucleotides, the CDR3 is TGCAGCGGGGGTGGACTAGCGGGCAATGAGCAGTTCTTC. It encodes CSGGGLAGNEQFF.

This chain links TRBV18 with TRBJ2-3; 7 positions agree with TRBD2. CDR1 and CDR2 (germline): KGHSH, LQKENI. There are 15 residues in the CDR3. Losses at the gene ends were 0 bases for V and 0 bases for J; bases not matched to a gene: 0. Written as DNA, the CDR3 is TGTGCCAGCTCACCACCAGCGGGAAGCACAGATACGCAGTATTTT. Its translation: CASSPPAGSTDTQYF.

This chain links TRBV7-6 with TRBJ2-1; TRBD2 matches 7 bases. The germline V gene encodes CDR1 SGHVS and CDR2 FNYEAQ. The CDR3 sequence is 18 residues long. The J segment lost 2 bases and the V segment lost 3 bases, leaving 13 bases of the junction unmatched. This CDR3 reads CASSLRGFGGRTYNEQFF. The CDR3 nucleotides read TGTGCCAGCAGCTTGCGGGGGTTCGGAGGGAGGACCTACAATGAGCAGTTCTTC.

This chain joins TRBV5-7 and TRBJ1-3; 7 nucleotides align to TRBD1. TRBV5-7 has ORF status, its function being uncertain. V trimming: 4 bases; J trimming: 3 bases; junction bases outside the gene matches: 7. The CDR3 spans 15 residues. The CDR3 loop reads CASSTDRAGGNTIYF. CDR3 bases: TGTGCCAGCAGCACTGACAGGGCTGGTGGAAACACCATATATTTT.

The count of this clone is one. This rearrangement joins TRBV12-3 or TRBV12-4 to TRBJ2-1; tentatively, D is TRBD1 (6 bases). Trimming removed 4 bases from V and 7 bases from J, with 8 bases in between. The CDR3 loop spans 12 amino acids. The CDR3 DNA reads as TGTGCCAGCAGTTCCGGACAGAATGAGCAGTTCTTC. Its protein product is CASSSGQNEQFF.